These 13 T cell receptor beta chains were all obtained from the same sample, sequenced in a study of liver allograft versus peripheral blood T cells. Study in general: In transplanted livers, T cell receptor repertoires were compared with those found in the recipients' peripheral blood.

TCRdb passed the reads through MiXCR, listing each CDR3 protein once. The data show more than 6,000 distinct CDR3 sequences, with roughly 17% seen just once and 6% to 9% held by the top ten. The receptor source for this set is a human patient who had a liver transplant. Part of the T cells may come from the graft donor.

By sample share, this clonotype is medium-sized (0.01 to 0.1%). The chain's CDR3 is CASSRYRGPNYGYTF. The CDR3 DNA reads TGTGCCAGCAGCCGATACAGGGGCCCTAACTATGGCTACACCTTC. The chain joins TRBV6-5 to TRBJ1-2, with 7 bases that match TRBD1. The CDR3 length is 15 residues. The germline CDR1 and CDR2 sequences are MNHEY and SVGAGI. Losses at the gene ends were 6 bases for V and 0 bases for J; bases not matched to a gene: 7.

This clonotype was detected only a few times. The rearrangement links TRBV20-1 to TRBJ1-2, with a tentative D call TRBD1 (6 bases). Germline assignment: CDR1 DFQATT and CDR2 SNEGSKA (reference sequence). This CDR3 is built from 12 residues. Between the trimmed V and J ends, which lost 4 bases and 5 bases, there was a span of 11 bases. The CDR3 nucleotides read TGCAGTGCTATAGCACAGGGTTATGGCTACACCTTC. This encodes CSAIAQGYGYTF.

This clonotype is medium-sized by share. The CDR3 DNA reads TGTGCCAGCAGGAAGGACAGGGTGGGGGGCTACACCTTC. It yields the protein CASRKDRVGGYTF. This rearrangement joins TRBV6-5 to TRBJ1-2; 8 nucleotides align to TRBD1. Germline-derived CDR1 and CDR2 are MNHEY and SVGAGI. V trimming: 6 bases; J trimming: 8 bases; junction bases outside the gene matches: 8. The CDR3 length is 13 residues.

By share of the sample, this clonotype is medium-sized. This CDR3 reads CASSQGGGYEQYF. CDR3 nucleotides: TGTGCCAGTAGTCAGGGGGGAGGCTACGAGCAGTACTTC. This chain links TRBV19 with TRBJ2-7, with a weak D call TRBD1 (7 bases). The V and J ends lost 5 bases and 3 bases respectively, with 11 bases between them. The CDR3 spans 13 residues. Germline values: CDR1 LNHDA, CDR2 SQIVND (reference sequence).

This clonotype qualifies as medium-sized. The rearrangement links TRBV29-1 to TRBJ1-3, with D tentatively TRBD1 (5 bases). The V end was cut by 7 bases, the J end by 4 bases, with 14 bases between. CDR1 SQVTM and CDR2 ANQGSEA come from the germline V gene. The CDR3 spans 13 residues. The CDR3 DNA reads as TGCAGCGCCGAGGGGCAAAACGGAAACACCATATATTTT. Translated, it gives CSAEGQNGNTIYF.

This chain uses TRBV20-1 with TRBJ2-5; maybe TRBD1 (5 bases). The CDR3 totals 12 residues. Trimming left V 3 bases short and J 5 bases short, with 10 bases between. Germline CDR1 DFQATT, CDR2 SNEGSKA (reference sequence). CDR3 in DNA: TGCAGTGCTAGGCCAGGGCAGGAGACCCAGTACTTC. Translating gives CSARPGQETQYF.

As regards this clonotype: A much larger clone differs by one base, so this may be a read error. The chain is built from TRBV11-2 and TRBJ1-1; weak D call: TRBD1 (5 bases). This CDR3 is built from 13 residues. Looked up from germline, CDR1 is SGHAT and CDR2 is FQNNGV. CDR3 in amino acids: CVSSFLGGTEAFF. The CDR3 DNA sequence: TGTGTCAGCAGCTTTCTCGGGGGCACTGAAGCTTTCTTT.

This clonotype was picked up many times. V is TRBV19 and J is TRBJ1-2; D perhaps matches TRBD1 (5 bases). Trimming removed 5 bases from V and 8 bases from J, with 12 bases in between. The CDR3 has 12 residues. From germline, CDR1 is LNHDA and CDR2 SQIVND (reference sequence). As DNA, the CDR3 is TGTGCCAGTAGTTCCCCAGGGAAAGGCTACACCTTC. Translating gives CASSSPGKGYTF.

There are many counts of this clonotype. The genes are TRBV7-2 and TRBJ2-1; 7 bases are a match to TRBD2. The germline V gene encodes CDR1 SGHTA and CDR2 FQGNSA. The CDR3 spans 13 residues. Losses at the gene ends were 3 bases for V and 8 bases for J; bases not matched to a gene: 4. The CDR3 sequence: CASSFWGGHEQFF. In DNA, the CDR3 is TGTGCCAGCAGCTTTTGGGGGGGTCATGAGCAGTTCTTC.

By proportion, this clonotype is medium-sized (0.01 to 0.1%). This chain connects TRBV18 to TRBJ1-3, with 7 bases that match TRBD1. V gave up 0 bases and J gave up 8 bases; unmatched junction bases: 4. Germline V gene lookup returns CDR1 KGHSH and CDR2 LQKENI. The CDR3 contains 14 residues. The CDR3 sequence: CASSPPGQRDTIYF. CDR3 coding DNA: TGTGCCAGCTCACCACCGGGACAGAGGGACACCATATATTTT.

There are many counts of this clonotype. The chain combines TRBV19 with TRBJ1-5, with 8 bases that match TRBD1. In germline, CDR1 is LNHDA, CDR2 SQIVND (reference sequence). V lost 6 bases to trimming and J lost 2 bases; unmatched junction nucleotides: 3. This CDR3 is built from 14 residues. CDR3 nucleotides: TGTGCCAGTAGGATGGACAGGGGCAATCAGCCCCAGCATTTT. As protein: CASRMDRGNQPQHF.

The chain employs TRBV20-1 and TRBJ2-5; 8 nucleotides line up with TRBD1. V lost 6 bases to trimming and J lost 6 bases; unmatched junction nucleotides: 12. This CDR3 region has 14 residues. Germline CDR1 DFQATT, CDR2 SNEGSKA (reference sequence). CDR3 DNA sequence: TGCAGTGCGGGTCTACAGGGGGAGAAAAAGACCCAGTACTTC. This gives the protein CSAGLQGEKKTQYF.

This clonotype is medium-sized in the sample. This chain links TRBV6-2 or TRBV6-3 with TRBJ1-1, with TRBD1 identical over 8 bases. Trimming cost V 7 bases and J 1 base; bases outside gene matches: 5. Germline CDR1 is MNHEY and CDR2 is SVGEGT. This CDR3 has 14 residues. CDR3 nucleotides: TGTGCCAGCATTGCAGACAGGGGGAACACTGAAGCTTTCTTT. Protein sequence: CASIADRGNTEAFF.